The source of this T cell receptor (beta chain) is a study of shared clonotypes between healthy human individuals. This CDR3 is built from 14 residues. The germline gives CDR1 LGHNA, CDR2 YNFKEQ. V was shortened by 0 bases and J by 3 bases, with 9 bases between the two germline ends. Study-level points and caveats: Unshared clonotypes carried lower generation probabilities than those common to all four donors.

Naive CD8 cells lacked CD45RO, underwent positive selection for CCR7 and left out terminally differentiated effector memory CD45RA+ cells. Comment on this clone: As yet, its antigen is unknown.

Using about 220 ng DNA, 25,000 to 35,000 T cell genomes, the sorted-subset replicate PCRs were run. Generated by immunoSEQ multiplex PCR, the TCRdb table keeps only in-frame clones and is missing some. Of around 2,000,000 clones in the sample, 90% to 95% were seen once. The TCR sequence derives from a man between 18 and 29 years old in good health. Some clones in this sample may be carry-over from other donors' samples. The sequenced sample was naive CD8+ T cells from PBMCs. The rearrangement links TRBV4-2 to TRBJ2-7, with D possibly being TRBD2 (5 bases). CDR3 in DNA: TGTGCCAGCAGCCAAGAGGGCGGGCGCTACGAGCAGTACTTC. Amino acids: CASSQEGGRYEQYF.